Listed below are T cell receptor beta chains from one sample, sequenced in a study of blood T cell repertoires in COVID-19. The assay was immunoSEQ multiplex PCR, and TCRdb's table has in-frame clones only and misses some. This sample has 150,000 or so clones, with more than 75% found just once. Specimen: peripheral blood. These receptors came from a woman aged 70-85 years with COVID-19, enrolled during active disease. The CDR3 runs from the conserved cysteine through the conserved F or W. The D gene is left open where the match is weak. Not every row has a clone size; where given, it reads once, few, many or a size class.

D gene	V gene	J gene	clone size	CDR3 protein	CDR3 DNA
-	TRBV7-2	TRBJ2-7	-	CASRPDFSYEQYF	TGTGCCAGCAGACCGGACTTTTCCTACGAGCAGTACTTC
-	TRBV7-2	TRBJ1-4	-	CASSLVTGLGEKLFF	TGTGCCAGCAGCTTAGTAACAGGGTTAGGGGAAAAACTGTTTTTT
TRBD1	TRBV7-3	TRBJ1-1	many	CASSSSRDREAFF	TGTGCCAGCAGCTCTTCCCGGGACAGAGAAGCTTTCTTT
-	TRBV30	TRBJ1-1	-	CAWRPLGQNTEAFF	TGTGCCTGGAGGCCACTAGGGCAGAACACTGAAGCTTTCTTT
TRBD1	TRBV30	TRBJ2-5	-	CAWSIPTGGLETQYF	TGTGCCTGGAGTATCCCGACAGGGGGCTTAGAGACCCAGTACTTC
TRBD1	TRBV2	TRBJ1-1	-	CASSERQGVNTEAFF	TGTGCCAGCAGTGAACGACAGGGGGTGAACACTGAAGCTTTCTTT
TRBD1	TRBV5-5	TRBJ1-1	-	CASSPGTGDVAFF	TGTGCCAGCAGCCCGGGCACAGGGGACGTAGCTTTCTTT
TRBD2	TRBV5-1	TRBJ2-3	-	CASSLAVIAGGPTDTQYF	TGCGCCAGCAGCTTGGCCGTGATAGCGGGGGGGCCAACAGATACGCAGTATTTT
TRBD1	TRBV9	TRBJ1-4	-	CASSVGLLRQGANEKLFF	TGTGCCAGCAGCGTAGGACTCCTTCGACAGGGGGCTAATGAAAAACTGTTTTTT
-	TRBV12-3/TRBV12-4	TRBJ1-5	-	CASSFRRDQPQHF	TGTGCCAGCAGTTTTCGCCGGGATCAGCCCCAGCATTTT
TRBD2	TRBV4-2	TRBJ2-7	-	CASSQEGGYQSYEQYF	TGTGCCAGCAGCCAAGAGGGGGGGTACCAATCCTACGAGCAGTACTTC
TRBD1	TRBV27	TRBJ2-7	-	CASRRGQGPSYEQYF	TGTGCCAGCAGGAGAGGACAGGGTCCCTCCTACGAGCAGTACTTC
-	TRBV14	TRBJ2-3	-	CASSQDSGSQYF	TGTGCCAGCAGCCAAGATAGCGGTTCGCAGTATTTT
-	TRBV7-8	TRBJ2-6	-	CASTGTPYSGANVLTF	TGTGCCAGCACCGGGACACCCTACTCTGGGGCCAACGTCCTGACTTTC
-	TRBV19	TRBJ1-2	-	CASSFNYGYTF	TGTGCCAGTAGCTTTAACTATGGCTACACCTTC
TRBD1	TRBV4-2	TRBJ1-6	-	CASSPPDRVGSLHF	TGTGCCAGCAGCCCCCCGGACAGGGTAGGTTCCCTCCACTTT
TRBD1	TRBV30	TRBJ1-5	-	CAWGTGGDQPQHF	TGTGCCTGGGGGACAGGCGGCGACCAGCCCCAGCATTTT
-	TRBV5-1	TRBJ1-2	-	CASSLGVDTNYGYTF	TGCGCCAGCAGCTTGGGGGTAGACACAAACTATGGCTACACCTTC
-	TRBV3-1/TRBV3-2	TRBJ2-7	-	CASSQERRGTYEQYF	TGTGCCAGCAGCCAAGAACGGCGGGGTACCTACGAGCAGTACTTC
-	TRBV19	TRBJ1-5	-	CASKGGGGGTQPQHF	TGTGCCAGTAAGGGGGGCGGGGGCGGAACTCAGCCCCAGCATTTT
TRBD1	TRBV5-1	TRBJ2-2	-	CASSLATGDGELFF	TGCGCCAGCAGCTTGGCCACAGGGGACGGGGAGCTGTTTTTT
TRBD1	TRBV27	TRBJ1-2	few	CASSPSGQTYGYTF	TGTGCCAGCAGTCCCTCGGGACAGACCTATGGCTACACCTTC
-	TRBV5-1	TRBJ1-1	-	CASSLSDPGKGAFF	TGCGCCAGCAGCTTGTCCGACCCGGGAAAGGGAGCTTTCTTT
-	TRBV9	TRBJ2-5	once	CASSAREGALETQYF	TGTGCCAGCAGCGCCCGCGAGGGAGCATTGGAGACCCAGTACTTC
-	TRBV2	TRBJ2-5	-	CASRGGETQYF	TGTGCCAGCAGGGGAGGAGAGACCCAGTACTTC
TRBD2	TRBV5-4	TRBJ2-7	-	CASSLAGSGGSYEQYF	TGTGCCAGCAGCTTGGCGGGTAGCGGGGGCTCCTACGAGCAGTACTTC
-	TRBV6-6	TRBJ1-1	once	CASRGARDTEAFF	TGTGCCAGCAGGGGGGCGCGGGACACTGAAGCTTTCTTT
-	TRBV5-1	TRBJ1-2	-	CASSRGTNGYTF	TGCGCCAGCAGTAGGGGGACAAATGGCTACACCTTC
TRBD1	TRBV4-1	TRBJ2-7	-	CASSQEPHRGEQYF	TGCGCCAGCAGCCAAGAGCCGCACAGGGGCGAGCAGTACTTC
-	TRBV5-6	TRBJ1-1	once	CASSLFGTKAFF	TGTGCCAGCAGCTTGTTTGGTACAAAGGCTTTCTTT
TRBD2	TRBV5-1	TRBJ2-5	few	CASSLGLAGAQETQYF	TGCGCCAGCAGCCTTGGACTAGCGGGGGCCCAAGAGACCCAGTACTTC
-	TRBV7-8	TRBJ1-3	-	CASSSRLADSTGNTIYF	TGTGCCAGCAGCTCCCGCTTGGCAGACTCTACTGGAAACACCATATATTTT